The clone carrying this TCR beta chain has more than one count but fewer than ten. Every sample yielded at least 6.5 million isolated PBMCs. A J-beta primer mix and a sample-barcoded 5' primer were used in a second PCR of about 7 to 11 cycles. MiXCR, applied by TCRdb to the 5' RACE reads, yields one record per CDR3 protein. The sample contains around 990,000 distinct CDR3 sequences, roughly 24% of which appear only once. The sample is drawn from a study of blood T cells in healthy people across ages. These data were likewise used in another study, on T cells of mothers and their children. From that study: Sample barcodes and 2-4 random nucleotides came from the second PCR's M1S primer. From each mother came over 8 million TCR beta CDR3 reads, and from each child came 2.5 million to 3 million. No clones detected were persistent microchimeric T cell clones.

The specimen was blood. This clonotype originated in a girl between 2 and 10 years old in good health.

This CDR3 is CASSLAVRADGYTF. In DNA form, the CDR3 reads TGTGCCAGCAGCTTAGCTGTCAGGGCCGACGGCTACACCTTC. The V call is TRBV7-9, the J call TRBJ1-2; weak D call: TRBD1 (5 bases). CDR1 and CDR2 from the germline V gene are SEHNR and FQNEAQ (reference sequence). The CDR3 is 14 residues long. Trimming pared 0 bases from V and 8 bases from J, leaving 13 bases between.